This entry lists 15 T cell receptor beta chains sequenced from one sample in a study of radiation and T cells in renal cell carcinoma. The treatment was: 15 Gy SBRT to primary tumor, nephrectomy 4 weeks later. Only in-frame clones appear in the TCRdb table, and some are missing; sequencing was by immunoSEQ multiplex PCR. The table lists about 15,000 clones, 64% of them singletons, with 27% in the top ten. The starting material was tumor tissue, obtained from a patient whose treatment included radiotherapy and nephrectomy. These TCRs come from a woman in her 70s with renal cell carcinoma.

This clone was detected only a few times. The rearrangement uses TRBV30 and TRBJ1-1; 7 bases are shared with TRBD1. V shed 0 bases, J shed 5 bases, and the junction held 9 bases outside the gene matches. The CDR3 is 15 residues long. Per the germline V gene, CDR1 is GTSNPN and CDR2 is SVGIG (reference sequence). CDR3 DNA sequence: TGTGCCTGGAGTGTACGTGGCAGGGGGTGGACTGAAGCTTTCTTT. Translated, it gives CAWSVRGRGWTEAFF.

Only a few counts were recorded for this clone. The chain couples TRBV5-1 to TRBJ1-1; 9 positions match TRBD1. This CDR3 contains 14 residues. The V gene end was trimmed by 3 bases and the J gene end by 1 base; junction bases not matched to a gene: 1. CDR1 and CDR2 (germline): SGHRS, YFSETQ. The CDR3 sequence is CASSSQGANTEAFF. DNA for the CDR3: TGCGCCAGCAGCTCACAGGGGGCGAACACTGAAGCTTTCTTT. Together with reference TRBV5-1 and TRBJ1-1, the CDR3 gives the full variable domain: KAGVTQTPRYLIKTRGQQVTLSCSPISGHRSVSWYQQTPGQGLQFLFEYFSETQRNKGNFPGRFSGRQFSNSRSEMNVSTLELGDSALYLCASSSQGANTEAFFGQGTRLTVV.

The chain couples TRBV9 to TRBJ2-2; 9 bases align to TRBD1. Unmatched junction bases numbered 6, after V lost 4 bases and J lost 5 bases. The length of the CDR3 is 15 residues. CDR1 and CDR2 from the germline V gene are SGDLS and YYNGEE. CDR3 nucleotide sequence: TGTGCCAGCAGCCCTCCGGGACAGGGAACCGGGGAGCTGTTTTTT. Translating gives CASSPPGQGTGELFF. The whole variable domain, filled in from reference TRBV9 and TRBJ2-2, reads DSGVTQTPKHLITATGQRVTLRCSPRSGDLSVYWYQQSLDQGLQFLIQYYNGEERAKGNILERFSAQQFPDLHSELNLSSLELGDSALYFCASSPPGQGTGELFFGEGSRLTVL.

The chain couples TRBV7-8 to TRBJ1-2; TRBD1 might be the D (5 bases). The CDR3 runs to 16 residues. V shed 2 bases and J shed 7 bases, with 20 bases lying between them. Germline CDR1 is SGHVS and CDR2 is FQNEAQ. The DNA for the CDR3 is TGTGCCAGCAGCTTAAGCAGGGATGGATATTATGGTGGCTACACCTTC. Residues: CASSLSRDGYYGGYTF.

The chain couples TRBV27 to TRBJ2-7; TRBD2 aligns across 8 bases. V was pared by 8 bases and J by 2 bases, with 11 bases of the junction left unmatched. Germline assignment: CDR1 MNHEY and CDR2 SMNVEV (reference sequence). The CDR3 extends over 15 amino acids. In nucleotides, the CDR3 is TGTGCCAGCGGGTTTGCGCGGGAGGCTCCCTACGAGCAGTACTTC. Protein: CASGFAREAPYEQYF.

This clone was counted a few times. The chain is built from TRBV5-4 and TRBJ2-7; 7 nucleotides match TRBD2. Germline V gene lookup returns CDR1 SGHNT and CDR2 YYREEE (reference sequence). Trimming removed 4 bases from V and 2 bases from J; junction bases left unmatched: 6. CDR3 length equals 14 residues. DNA of the CDR3: TGTGCCAGCAGCCCGGAGGGACTACCCTACGAGCAGTACTTC. Encoded protein: CASSPEGLPYEQYF.

The count of this clone is one. The V gene is TRBV30, the J gene TRBJ1-5; TRBD1 matches 11 bases. V trimming: 0 bases; J trimming: 0 bases; junction bases outside the gene matches: 10. Germline CDR1 is GTSNPN and CDR2 is SVGIG (reference sequence). The CDR3 has 19 amino acids. The CDR3, as DNA: TGTGCCTGGAGTGTTCTTGGACAGGGGGCTTCTGATAGCAATCAGCCCCAGCATTTT. Translation gives CAWSVLGQGASDSNQPQHF.

The chain recombines TRBV6-6 with TRBJ2-7, with D perhaps TRBD2 (5 bases). The germline V gene has CDR1 MNHNY and CDR2 SVGAGI (reference sequence). CDR3 size: 14 residues. The V end was cut by 6 bases, the J end by 3 bases, with 15 bases between. The CDR3 DNA sequence: TGTGCCAGCAGACCCTGGGGAGCTAACTACGAGCAGTACTTC. This codes for CASRPWGANYEQYF.

The chain uses TRBV4-3 and TRBJ2-5; tentative D call: TRBD2 (7 bases). Germline V gene data show CDR1 as LGHNA and CDR2 as YSLEER. V lost 0 bases, J lost 5 bases, and 16 bases lay in between. The CDR3 runs to 16 residues. For the CDR3, the DNA is TGCGCCAGCAGCCAAGAATTAGGGGGGGCGAGGGAGACCCAGTACTTC. Translating gives CASSQELGGARETQYF.

As concerns this clone: Relative to the germline gene, one junction end is altered; a read error may explain this. The chain employs TRBV9 and TRBJ2-3; no clear D. The CDR3 consists of 15 residues. Germline CDR1 reads SGDLS; CDR2 reads YYNGEE. CDR3 region: CASSVARTSIDTQYF. In DNA, the CDR3 is TGTGCCAGCAGCGTAGCTCGGACGAGCATAGATACGCAGTATTTT.

The gene calls are TRBV11-3 and TRBJ2-1; 15 bases match TRBD2. The V segment lost 4 bases and the J segment 8 bases; nucleotides outside the gene matches: 3. This CDR3 has 15 amino acids. Germline CDR1 and CDR2: SGHNT and YENEEA. CDR3 DNA: TGTGCCAGCAGCTCCGGGACTAGCGGGAGGTATGAGCAGTTCTTC. Its translation: CASSSGTSGRYEQFF.

This sequence joins TRBV18 and TRBJ1-4; the D is unclear. Germline V gene lookup returns CDR1 KGHSH and CDR2 LQKENI. Trimming shortened V by 5 bases and J by 6 bases, and 10 bases separated the two germline ends. The CDR3 loop spans 13 amino acids. CDR3 sequence reads: CASSSGSHEKLFF. As DNA, the CDR3 is TGTGCCAGCTCATCCGGGTCGCATGAAAAACTGTTTTTT. The full variable domain, rest sourced from reference TRBV18 and TRBJ1-4, is NAGVMQNPRHLVRRRGQEARLRCSPMKGHSHVYWYRQLPEEGLKFMVYLQKENIIDESGMPKERFSAEFPKEGPSILRIQQVVRGDSAAYFCASSSGSHEKLFFGSGTQLSVL.

This clone appeared a few times. The chain combines TRBV19 with TRBJ2-7; D perhaps matches TRBD1 (5 bases). This CDR3 has 13 amino acids. The germline V and J ends were trimmed by 4 bases and 2 bases, with 9 bases remaining between them. Germline CDR1 reads LNHDA; CDR2 reads SQIVND (reference sequence). The CDR3 nucleotides are TGTGCCAGTAGTACCCAGGGAACCTACGAGCAGTACTTC. Protein product: CASSTQGTYEQYF.

This sequence joins TRBV7-3 and TRBJ2-4; D perhaps matches TRBD2 (6 bases). Per the germline V gene, CDR1 is SGHTA and CDR2 is FQGTGA. The CDR3 has 14 residues. With 1 base removed from V and 8 bases from J, the gap between germline ends came to 12 bases. CDR3 sequence (DNA): TGTGCCAGCAGCTTAAACGGGGGTTTTGACATTCAGTACTTC. Translated: CASSLNGGFDIQYF.

This clone was found a few times. This chain joins TRBV4-3 and TRBJ1-4; D call uncertain. This CDR3 spans 16 amino acids. V was cut by 0 bases and J by 0 bases, with 8 bases left in between. The germline V gene has CDR1 LGHNA and CDR2 YSLEER. The CDR3 loop reads CASSQEPSSTNEKLFF. In DNA, the CDR3 is TGCGCCAGCAGCCAAGAACCCTCTTCAACTAATGAAAAACTGTTTTTT.